What follows are 32 T cell receptor beta chains derived from one specimen sequenced in a study of vaccination effects on CD4 cells after COVID-19. Libraries were prepared by immunoSEQ multiplex PCR; TCRdb keeps only in-frame clonotypes and omits some of them. In the table there are roughly 35,000 clones, more than 70% of which are singletons. Pools of viral peptides were used by the ViraFEST assay to expand antigen-specific CD4+ T cells ahead of sequencing. Culture lasted about nine days before CD4+ T cell isolation. Vaccine recipients, nucleocapsid antibody negative, had no prior SARS-CoV-2 infection. Their cognate antigens are unknown. The source was CD4+ T cells from PBMCs cultured with HCoV-OC43 spike peptides, collected before COVID-19 vaccination. The subset: HCoV-OC43 spike overlapping peptide pool stimulation. Receptors originate from a human donor who received a COVID-19 vaccine.

V is TRBV6-5 and J is TRBJ1-2; 8 bases agree with TRBD1. The CDR3 sequence is 13 residues long. From germline, CDR1 is MNHEY and CDR2 SVGAGI. J was trimmed by 8 bases and V by 6 bases; bases with no gene match: 8. The CDR3 bases are TGTGCCAGCAGGGACGGACAGGGTTACGGCTACACCTTC. It translates to CASRDGQGYGYTF.

The chain carries TRBV25-1 and TRBJ1-2; no clear D. Per the germline V gene, CDR1 is MGHDK and CDR2 is SYGVNS. Trimming stripped 5 bases from V and 7 bases from J, with 11 bases between. This CDR3 comprises 12 residues. This CDR3 reads CASSWTGRGYTF. The CDR3 nucleotides read TGTGCCAGCAGTTGGACCGGACGTGGCTACACCTTC.

This clone has just a few counts. The V call is TRBV11-2, the J call TRBJ2-3, with unresolved D. This CDR3 comprises 15 residues. Looked up from germline, CDR1 is SGHAT and CDR2 is FQNNGV. Trimming pared 1 base from V and 0 bases from J, leaving 8 bases between. CDR3 sequence reads: CASSLADSSTDTQYF. The CDR3 nucleotides are TGTGCCAGCAGCTTAGCCGACTCTAGCACAGATACGCAGTATTTT.

This clone was found once. The chain recombines TRBV6-2 or TRBV6-3 with TRBJ2-1; 11 bases are shared with TRBD1. The CDR3 spans 15 residues. V was clipped by 8 bases and J by 6 bases; unmatched bases: 9. Germline V gene sequence: CDR1 MNHEY, CDR2 SVGEGT. The CDR3 sequence: CASRSGTGGFNEQFF. As DNA, the CDR3 is TGTGCCAGCCGTTCCGGGACAGGGGGTTTCAATGAGCAGTTCTTC.

The gene calls are TRBV25-1 and TRBJ1-5; D not certain. Germline values: CDR1 MGHDK, CDR2 SYGVNS. CDR3 size: 14 residues. Trimming stripped 2 bases from V and 2 bases from J, with 7 bases between. The CDR3 spells CASSELGGNQPQHF. In nucleotides, the CDR3 is TGTGCCAGCAGTGAACTTGGGGGCAATCAGCCCCAGCATTTT.

V is TRBV9 and J is TRBJ1-2; D is possibly TRBD1 (5 bases). Per germline, CDR1 SGDLS and CDR2 YYNGEE. V lost 0 bases to trimming and J lost 4 bases, with 13 bases between them. The CDR3 covers 15 residues. For the CDR3, the DNA is TGTGCCAGCAGCGTAGTAGGGGAAGTCTCCTATGGCTACACCTTC. Translated: CASSVVGEVSYGYTF. Full variable domain (outside the CDR3, taken from reference TRBV9 and TRBJ1-2): DSGVTQTPKHLITATGQRVTLRCSPRSGDLSVYWYQQSLDQGLQFLIQYYNGEERAKGNILERFSAQQFPDLHSELNLSSLELGDSALYFCASSVVGEVSYGYTFGSGTRLTVV.

The J gene is TRBJ1-6, the V gene TRBV4-2; 9 nucleotides line up with TRBD1. Germline V gene lookup returns CDR1 LGHNA and CDR2 YNFKEQ. The CDR3 loop spans 15 amino acids. The J segment lost 6 bases and the V segment lost 5 bases, leaving 5 bases of the junction unmatched. This CDR3 reads CASSSETGGNSPLHF. CDR3 sequence (DNA): TGTGCCAGCAGCTCCGAGACAGGGGGTAATTCACCCCTCCACTTT.

This clone was found once. This rearrangement joins TRBV18 to TRBJ2-5; D not resolved. CDR3 length: 16 residues. The germline V gene has CDR1 KGHSH and CDR2 LQKENI. V dropped 6 bases and J dropped 2 bases, with 19 bases sitting between them. For the CDR3, the DNA is TGTGCCAGCTCGGTCGCGAACAGTCTGCTACAAGAGACCCAGTACTTC. This gives the protein CASSVANSLLQETQYF. The full variable domain, rest sourced from reference TRBV18 and TRBJ2-5, is NAGVMQNPRHLVRRRGQEARLRCSPMKGHSHVYWYRQLPEEGLKFMVYLQKENIIDESGMPKERFSAEFPKEGPSILRIQQVVRGDSAAYFCASSVANSLLQETQYFGPGTRLLVL.

This chain uses TRBV5-1 with TRBJ1-3; no clear D gene. In germline, CDR1 is SGHRS, CDR2 YFSETQ. The length of the CDR3 is 14 residues. With 0 bases removed from V and 3 bases from J, the gap between germline ends came to 7 bases. The CDR3 spells CASSLAGGGNTIYF. The CDR3, as DNA: TGCGCCAGCAGCTTGGCAGGAGGTGGAAACACCATATATTTT.

The V call is TRBV6-5, the J call TRBJ2-1, with D unresolved. The CDR3 consists of 13 residues. Germline V CDR1 and CDR2: MNHEY, SVGAGI. V was trimmed by 6 bases and J by 3 bases, leaving 9 bases between them. CDR3 in DNA: TGTGCCAGCAGGCGGACGGACTACAATGAGCAGTTCTTC. Translating it yields CASRRTDYNEQFF.

The rearrangement joins TRBV5-6 to TRBJ1-5, with D uncertain. Germline-derived CDR1 and CDR2 are SGHDT and YYEEEE. There are 13 residues in the CDR3. V was shortened by 0 bases and J by 4 bases, with 5 bases between the two germline ends. Here the CDR3 reads CASSLDRNQPQHF. The CDR3 coding sequence is TGTGCCAGCAGCTTGGACAGAAATCAGCCCCAGCATTTT. The full variable domain, in which reference TRBV5-6 and TRBJ1-5 provide the parts outside the CDR3, is DAGVTQSPTHLIKTRGQQVTLRCSPKSGHDTVSWYQQALGQGPQFIFQYYEEEERQRGNFPDRFSGHQFPNYSSELNVNALLLGDSALYLCASSLDRNQPQHFGDGTRLSIL.

V is TRBV7-2 and J is TRBJ2-3; D uncertain. The CDR3 is made up of 14 amino acids. V gave up 3 bases and J gave up 0 bases, with 7 bases separating them. Germline V gene sequence: CDR1 SGHTA, CDR2 FQGNSA. The CDR3 region has the DNA TGTGCCAGCAGCTTCATGCCCAGCACAGATACGCAGTATTTT. It translates to CASSFMPSTDTQYF.

This clone was recorded once. The V call is TRBV4-1, the J call TRBJ1-2, with D perhaps TRBD1 (5 bases). This CDR3 spans 16 amino acids. Looked up from germline, CDR1 is MGHRA and CDR2 is YSYEKL. V dropped 7 bases and J dropped 3 bases, with 21 bases sitting between them. CDR3 sequence (DNA): TGCGCCAGCAAACAATCAAGGGACCTTCTACACTATGGCTACACCTTC. It translates to CASKQSRDLLHYGYTF.

V usage is TRBV6-2 or TRBV6-3 and J usage is TRBJ1-5, with D possibly matching TRBD1 (5 bases). The CDR3 consists of 13 residues. CDR1 MNHEY and CDR2 SVGEGT come from the germline V gene. V was shortened by 6 bases and J by 3 bases, with 9 bases between the two germline ends. The chain's CDR3 is CASSRQTNQPQHF. In nucleotides, the CDR3 is TGTGCCAGCAGCCGACAGACCAATCAGCCCCAGCATTTT.

This chain uses TRBV12-5 with TRBJ2-5; TRBD1 is a possible D gene (5 bases). Per germline, CDR1 LGHNT and CDR2 FRNRAP. V lost 5 bases and J 5 bases, leaving 15 bases between the germline ends. The CDR3 extends over 14 amino acids. The CDR3 nucleotides are TGTGCTAGTGGTCTCTACCAGGGCCGGGAGACCCAGTACTTC. Its translation: CASGLYQGRETQYF.

The chain recombines TRBV7-2 with TRBJ1-2; weak D call: TRBD1 (5 bases). The CDR3 extends over 14 amino acids. Trimming cost V 1 base and J 3 bases, with 9 bases left between them. Looked up from germline, CDR1 is SGHTA and CDR2 is FQGNSA. CDR3 region: CASSLDQGHYGYTF. The CDR3, as DNA: TGTGCCAGCAGCTTAGATCAGGGACACTATGGCTACACCTTC.

This clone was counted only a few times. The V call is TRBV2, the J call TRBJ2-1, with TRBD2 matching over 11 bases. The V gene end was trimmed by 8 bases and the J gene end by 4 bases; junction bases not matched to a gene: 4. This CDR3 comprises 14 residues. Germline loops: CDR1 SNHLY, CDR2 FYNNEI. The CDR3 region has the DNA TGTGCCAGCGCTAGCGGGAGGCTTTACAATGAGCAGTTCTTC. This translates into CASASGRLYNEQFF.

The rearrangement links TRBV4-2 to TRBJ2-1; TRBD2 matches 10 bases. Trimming removed 1 base from V and 4 bases from J; junction bases left unmatched: 4. In germline, CDR1 is LGHNA, CDR2 YNFKEQ. The CDR3 has 16 amino acids. CDR3 sequence reads: CASSQGGTSEYNEQFF. For the CDR3, the DNA is TGTGCCAGCAGCCAAGGCGGGACTAGCGAGTACAATGAGCAGTTCTTC.

This chain links TRBV7-9 with TRBJ2-1; D perhaps matches TRBD2 (6 bases). V lost 4 bases, J lost 0 bases, and 13 bases lay in between. From germline, CDR1 is SEHNR and CDR2 FQNEAQ (reference sequence). The CDR3 is made up of 16 amino acids. CDR3 in amino acids: CASSSSWGGSYNEQFF. DNA for the CDR3: TGTGCCAGCAGCTCTTCTTGGGGAGGCTCCTACAATGAGCAGTTCTTC. The full variable domain, rest sourced from reference TRBV7-9 and TRBJ2-1, is DTGVSQNPRHKITKRGQNVTFRCDPISEHNRLYWYRQTLGQGPEFLTYFQNEAQLEKSRLLSDRFSAERPKGSFSTLEIQRTEQGDSAMYLCASSSSWGGSYNEQFFGPGTRLTVL.

The rearrangement links TRBV3-1 (or the pseudogene TRBV3-2) to TRBJ1-1, with unresolved D. CDR1 is LGHDT and CDR2 is YNNKEL in the germline V gene (reference sequence). Trimming left V 3 bases short and J 0 bases short, with 14 bases between. CDR3 length: 16 amino acids. In nucleotides, the CDR3 is TGTGCCAGCAGCCACGAACAGTCGATAATGAACACTGAAGCTTTCTTT. It encodes CASSHEQSIMNTEAFF.

This clone has more than one count but fewer than ten. The J gene is TRBJ1-1, the V gene TRBV5-1, with 8 bases aligning to TRBD1. The CDR3 sequence is 14 residues long. V shed 4 bases and J 5 bases; nucleotides not matched to a gene: 7. The germline gives CDR1 SGHRS, CDR2 YFSETQ. The CDR3 sequence: CASSPGQGYTEAFF. The CDR3 DNA sequence: TGCGCCAGCAGCCCCGGACAGGGTTATACTGAAGCTTTCTTT.

V is TRBV10-3 and J is TRBJ1-5, with D uncertain. CDR1 and CDR2 (germline): ENHRY, SYGVKD. With 2 bases removed from V and 5 bases from J, the gap between germline ends came to 7 bases. The CDR3 runs 13 residues. CDR3 residues: CAISEGLDQPQHF. As DNA, the CDR3 is TGTGCCATCAGTGAGGGATTGGATCAGCCCCAGCATTTT.

The V gene is TRBV3-1 (or the pseudogene TRBV3-2), the J gene TRBJ2-7; D unresolved. Between the trimmed V and J ends, which lost 1 base and 7 bases, there was a span of 5 bases. The CDR3 length is 11 residues. Germline V gene sequence: CDR1 LGHDT, CDR2 YNNKEL (reference sequence). This CDR3 reads CASSQAVEQYF. The CDR3 coding sequence is TGTGCCAGCAGCCAAGCTGTAGAGCAGTACTTC.

The chain recombines TRBV19 with TRBJ1-4, with D perhaps TRBD1 (5 bases). Germline CDR1 LNHDA, CDR2 SQIVND (reference sequence). The CDR3 contains 13 residues. V lost 7 bases and J lost 10, with 16 bases in between. The CDR3 nucleotides are TGTGCCAGTAATGGACAACTCACGGGAAAACTGTTTTTT. Residues: CASNGQLTGKLFF.

This chain joins TRBV3-1 (or the pseudogene TRBV3-2) and TRBJ2-3; 9 nucleotides agree with TRBD1. This CDR3 region has 16 residues. Germline loops: CDR1 LGHDT, CDR2 YNNKEL (reference sequence). Losses at the gene ends were 4 bases for V and 3 bases for J; bases not matched to a gene: 8. The CDR3 DNA follows: TGTGCCAGCAGCCGCCGGGACAGGGAGTTAACAGATACGCAGTATTTT. It encodes CASSRRDRELTDTQYF.

The chain has TRBV5-1 and TRBJ1-4, with a possible D match to TRBD1 (6 bases). Germline V gene lookup returns CDR1 SGHRS and CDR2 YFSETQ. The CDR3 loop spans 15 amino acids. Trimming removed 1 base at V and 6 bases at J, with 13 bases between. CDR3 in amino acids: CASSLFPGDHEKLFF. Written as DNA, the CDR3 is TGCGCCAGCAGCTTGTTCCCAGGGGACCATGAAAAACTGTTTTTT. Full variable domain (remainder filled in from reference TRBV5-1 and TRBJ1-4): KAGVTQTPRYLIKTRGQQVTLSCSPISGHRSVSWYQQTPGQGLQFLFEYFSETQRNKGNFPGRFSGRQFSNSRSEMNVSTLELGDSALYLCASSLFPGDHEKLFFGSGTQLSVL.

The rearrangement uses TRBV11-3 and TRBJ2-2; D unresolved. V dropped 6 bases and J dropped 8 bases, with 16 bases sitting between them. CDR1 is SGHNT and CDR2 is YENEEA in the germline V gene. The CDR3 is 14 residues long. The CDR3 DNA reads as TGTGCCAGCAGTCTCATTGGGGTCGGGGGGGAGCTGTTTTTT. This gives the protein CASSLIGVGGELFF.

The chain employs TRBV6-5 and TRBJ1-5; 12 bases map to TRBD1. V lost 4 bases to trimming and J lost 11 bases; unmatched junction nucleotides: 3. The CDR3 consists of 13 residues. CDR1 MNHEY and CDR2 SVGAGI come from the germline V gene. CDR3 loop: CASSWDRGRSQHF. CDR3 coding DNA: TGTGCCAGCAGTTGGGACAGGGGGCGATCCCAGCATTTT.

The chain joins TRBV5-1 to TRBJ2-5; no reliable D call. CDR1 SGHRS and CDR2 YFSETQ come from the germline V gene. V dropped 1 base and J dropped 1 base, with 5 bases sitting between them. CDR3 length equals 13 residues. CDR3 loop: CASSLRGQETQYF. For the CDR3, the DNA is TGCGCCAGCAGCTTGAGAGGCCAAGAGACCCAGTACTTC.

The chain recombines TRBV28 with TRBJ2-7; D uncertain. CDR3 size: 14 residues. Germline lookup yields CDR1 MDHEN and CDR2 SYDVKM. Trimming pared 4 bases from V and 6 bases from J, leaving 16 bases between. As DNA, the CDR3 is TGTGCCAGCAGTTCCCCGAAACTAAGAGTCGAGCAGTACTTC. Translated, it gives CASSSPKLRVEQYF.

This chain connects TRBV9 to TRBJ2-7; TRBD2 aligns across 7 bases. The germline V gene encodes CDR1 SGDLS and CDR2 YYNGEE. This CDR3 has 15 amino acids. V gave up 0 bases and J gave up 3 bases; unmatched junction bases: 6. The CDR3 DNA sequence: TGTGCCAGCAGCGTAGAACCAGCGGGGAGCTACGAGCAGTACTTC. The encoded protein is CASSVEPAGSYEQYF.

This sequence joins TRBV6-5 and TRBJ1-4, with no clear D. V shed 5 bases and J shed 2 bases, with 9 bases lying between them. The CDR3 spans 14 residues. Germline-derived CDR1 and CDR2 are MNHEY and SVGAGI. DNA of the CDR3: TGTGCCAGCAGTACCCAAAGTACTAATGAAAAACTGTTTTTT. Protein product: CASSTQSTNEKLFF.